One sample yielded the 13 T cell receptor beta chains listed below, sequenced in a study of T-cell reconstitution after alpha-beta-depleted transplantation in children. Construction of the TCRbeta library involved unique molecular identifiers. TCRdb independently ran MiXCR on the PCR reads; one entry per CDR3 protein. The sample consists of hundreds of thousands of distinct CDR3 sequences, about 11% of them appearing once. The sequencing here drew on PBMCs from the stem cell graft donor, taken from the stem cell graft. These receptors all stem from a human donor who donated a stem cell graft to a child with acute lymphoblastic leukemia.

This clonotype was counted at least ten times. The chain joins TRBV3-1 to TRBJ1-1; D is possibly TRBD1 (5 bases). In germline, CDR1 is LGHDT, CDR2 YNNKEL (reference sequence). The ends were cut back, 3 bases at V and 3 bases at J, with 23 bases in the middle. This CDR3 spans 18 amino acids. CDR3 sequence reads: CASSHLNPGTPRYTEAFF. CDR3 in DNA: TGTGCCAGCAGCCATCTCAACCCGGGGACCCCAAGGTACACTGAAGCTTTCTTT. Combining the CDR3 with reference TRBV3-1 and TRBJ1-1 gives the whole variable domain DTAVSQTPKYLVTQMGNDKSIKCEQNLGHDTMYWYKQDSKKFLKIMFSYNNKELIINETVPNRFSPKSPDKAHLNLHINSLELGDSAVYFCASSHLNPGTPRYTEAFFGQGTRLTVV.

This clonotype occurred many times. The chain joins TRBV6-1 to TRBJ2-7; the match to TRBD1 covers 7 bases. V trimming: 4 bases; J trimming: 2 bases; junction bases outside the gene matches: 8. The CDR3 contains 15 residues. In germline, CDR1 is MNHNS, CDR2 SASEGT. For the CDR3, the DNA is TGTGCCAGCAGTGGCTCCGGGACAGCTCCCTACGAGCAGTACTTC. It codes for CASSGSGTAPYEQYF.

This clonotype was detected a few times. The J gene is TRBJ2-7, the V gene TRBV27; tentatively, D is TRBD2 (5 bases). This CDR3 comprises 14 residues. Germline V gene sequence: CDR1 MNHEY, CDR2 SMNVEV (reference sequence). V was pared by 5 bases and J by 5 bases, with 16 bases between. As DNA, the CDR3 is TGTGCCAGCAGTCCCCCCGGGGTCACCCACGAGCAGTACTTC. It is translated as CASSPPGVTHEQYF.

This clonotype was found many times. CDR3 DNA sequence: TGTGCCAGCAGTTTTTTAGTAGCGGGCAGCACAGATACGCAGTATTTT. Its protein is CASSFLVAGSTDTQYF. V gene TRBV12-3 or TRBV12-4 combines with J gene TRBJ2-3; TRBD2 aligns across 7 bases. The CDR3 contains 16 residues. The junction had 6 bases not matched to a gene; V was cut back by 3 bases and J by 0 bases.

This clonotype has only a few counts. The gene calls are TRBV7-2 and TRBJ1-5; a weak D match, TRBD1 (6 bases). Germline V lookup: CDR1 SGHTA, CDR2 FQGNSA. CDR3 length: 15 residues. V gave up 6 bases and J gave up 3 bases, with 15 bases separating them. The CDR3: CASSLNRAVNQPQHF. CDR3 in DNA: TGTGCCAGCAGTTTAAACAGGGCCGTCAATCAGCCCCAGCATTTT.

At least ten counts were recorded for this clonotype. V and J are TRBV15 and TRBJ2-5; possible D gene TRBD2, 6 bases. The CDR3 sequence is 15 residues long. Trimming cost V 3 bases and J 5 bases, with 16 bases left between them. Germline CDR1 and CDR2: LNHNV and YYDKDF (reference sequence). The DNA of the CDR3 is TGTGCCACCAGCAGGGACGGGAGCTATGGCGAGACCCAGTACTTC. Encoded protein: CATSRDGSYGETQYF.

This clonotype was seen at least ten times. CDR3 region: CASSLTGGNTGELFF. The CDR3 region has the DNA TGCGCCAGCAGCTTGACAGGGGGCAACACCGGGGAGCTGTTTTTT. V and J are TRBV5-1 and TRBJ2-2, with TRBD1 identical over 9 bases. With 1 base clipped from V and 2 bases from J, the junction kept 0 bases outside the gene matches. Germline V lookup: CDR1 SGHRS, CDR2 YFSETQ. The CDR3 consists of 15 residues.

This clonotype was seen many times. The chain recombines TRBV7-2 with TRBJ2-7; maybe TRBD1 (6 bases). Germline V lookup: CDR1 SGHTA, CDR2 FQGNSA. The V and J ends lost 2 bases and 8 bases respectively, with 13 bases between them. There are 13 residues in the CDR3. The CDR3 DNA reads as TGTGCCAGCAGCTTATCGGACAGTCTCCAGCAGTACTTC. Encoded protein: CASSLSDSLQQYF.

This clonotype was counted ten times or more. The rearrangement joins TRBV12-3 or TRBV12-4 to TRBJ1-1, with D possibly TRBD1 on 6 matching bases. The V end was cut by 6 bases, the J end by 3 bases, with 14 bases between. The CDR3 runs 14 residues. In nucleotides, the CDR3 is TGTGCCAGCAGCGGACCTGGGGGCCACACTGAAGCTTTCTTT. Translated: CASSGPGGHTEAFF.

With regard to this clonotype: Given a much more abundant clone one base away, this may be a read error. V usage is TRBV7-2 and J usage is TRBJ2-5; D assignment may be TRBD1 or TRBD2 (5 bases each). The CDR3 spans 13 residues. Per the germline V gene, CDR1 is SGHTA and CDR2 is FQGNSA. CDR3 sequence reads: CATSRDAQETQYF. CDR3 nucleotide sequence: TGTGCCACCAGCCGGGACGCTCAAGAGACCCAGTACTTC.

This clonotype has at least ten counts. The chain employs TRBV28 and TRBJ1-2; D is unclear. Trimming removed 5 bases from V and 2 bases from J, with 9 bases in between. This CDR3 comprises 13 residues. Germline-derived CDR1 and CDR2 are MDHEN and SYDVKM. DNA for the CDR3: TGTGCCAGCAGTATTGGGCCAAACTATGGCTACACCTTC. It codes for CASSIGPNYGYTF.

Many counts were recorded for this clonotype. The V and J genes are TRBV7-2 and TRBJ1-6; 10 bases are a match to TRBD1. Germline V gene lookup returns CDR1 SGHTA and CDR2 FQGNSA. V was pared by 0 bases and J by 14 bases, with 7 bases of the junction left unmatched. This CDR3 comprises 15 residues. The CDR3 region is CASSLAAGTGASLHF. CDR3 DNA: TGTGCCAGCAGCTTAGCAGCCGGGACAGGGGCCTCCCTCCACTTT.

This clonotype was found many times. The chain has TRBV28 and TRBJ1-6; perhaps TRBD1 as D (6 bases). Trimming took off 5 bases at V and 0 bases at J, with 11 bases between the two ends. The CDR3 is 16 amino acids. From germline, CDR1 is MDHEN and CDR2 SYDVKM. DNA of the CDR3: TGTGCCAGCAGTCAAACAGGGAGCTCCTATAATTCACCCCTCCACTTT. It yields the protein CASSQTGSSYNSPLHF.